This T cell receptor (beta chain) was captured by sequencing in a study of blood T cell repertoires in COVID-19. Germline V gives CDR1 MDHEN, CDR2 SYDVKM. This CDR3 has 13 amino acids. The J segment lost 4 bases and the V segment lost 6 bases, leaving 3 bases of the junction unmatched. Assay: immunoSEQ multiplex PCR; the TCRdb copy retains only in-frame clones and omits some. The sample includes about 90,000 clones, 86% of them seen just once. This receptor was obtained from a man older than 75 with acute or convalescent COVID-19. This chain joins TRBV28 and TRBJ1-2; 9 nucleotides match TRBD1. Sequencing used peripheral blood. In DNA, the CDR3 is TGTGCCAGCAGCCAGACAGGGGGCTATGGCTACACCTTC. Its translation: CASSQTGGYGYTF.